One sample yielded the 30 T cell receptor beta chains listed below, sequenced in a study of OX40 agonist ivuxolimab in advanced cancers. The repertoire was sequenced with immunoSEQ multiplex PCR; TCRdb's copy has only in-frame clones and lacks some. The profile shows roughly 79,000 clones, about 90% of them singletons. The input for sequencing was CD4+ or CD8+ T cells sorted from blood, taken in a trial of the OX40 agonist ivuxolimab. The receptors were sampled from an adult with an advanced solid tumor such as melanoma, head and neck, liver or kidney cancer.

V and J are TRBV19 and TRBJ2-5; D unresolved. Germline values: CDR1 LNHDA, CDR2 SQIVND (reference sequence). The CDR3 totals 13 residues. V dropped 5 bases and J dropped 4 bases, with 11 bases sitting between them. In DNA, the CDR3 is TGTGCCAGTAGTTTCGTCGGCCTAGAGACCCAGTACTTC. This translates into CASSFVGLETQYF. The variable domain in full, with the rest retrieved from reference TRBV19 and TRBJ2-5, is DGGITQSPKYLFRKEGQNVTLSCEQNLNHDAMYWYRQDPGQGLRLIYYSQIVNDFQKGDIAEGYSVSREKKESFPLTVTSAQKNPTAFYLCASSFVGLETQYFGPGTRLLVL.

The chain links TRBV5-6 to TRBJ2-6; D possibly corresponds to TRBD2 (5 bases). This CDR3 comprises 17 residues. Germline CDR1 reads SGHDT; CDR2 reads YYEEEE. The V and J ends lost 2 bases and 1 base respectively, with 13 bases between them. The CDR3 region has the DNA TGTGCCAGCAGCTTAACGGGAAGAATATCTGGGGCCAACGTCCTGACTTTC. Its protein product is CASSLTGRISGANVLTF. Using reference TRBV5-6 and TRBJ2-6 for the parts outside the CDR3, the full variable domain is DAGVTQSPTHLIKTRGQQVTLRCSPKSGHDTVSWYQQALGQGPQFIFQYYEEEERQRGNFPDRFSGHQFPNYSSELNVNALLLGDSALYLCASSLTGRISGANVLTFGAGSRLTVL.

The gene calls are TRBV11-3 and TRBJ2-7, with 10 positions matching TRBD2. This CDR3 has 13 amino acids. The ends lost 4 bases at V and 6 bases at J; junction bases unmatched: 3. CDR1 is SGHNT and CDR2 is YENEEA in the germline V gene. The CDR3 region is CASSSSGGAEQYF. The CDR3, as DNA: TGTGCCAGCAGCTCTAGCGGGGGCGCCGAGCAGTACTTC. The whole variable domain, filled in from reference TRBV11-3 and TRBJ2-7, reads EAGVVQSPRYKIIEKKQPVAFWCNPISGHNTLYWYLQNLGQGPELLIRYENEEAVDDSQLPKDRFSAERLKGVDSTLKIQPAELGDSAVYLCASSSSGGAEQYFGPGTRLTVT.

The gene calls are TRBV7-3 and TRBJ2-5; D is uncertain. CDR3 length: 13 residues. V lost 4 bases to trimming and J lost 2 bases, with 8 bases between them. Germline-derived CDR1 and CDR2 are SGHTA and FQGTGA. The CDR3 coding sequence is TGTGCCAGCAGCTCGAGAGGACAAGAGACCCAGTACTTC. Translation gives CASSSRGQETQYF.

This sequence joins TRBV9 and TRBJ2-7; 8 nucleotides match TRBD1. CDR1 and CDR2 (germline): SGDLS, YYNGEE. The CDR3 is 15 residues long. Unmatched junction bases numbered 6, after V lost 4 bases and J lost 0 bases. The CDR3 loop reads CASSPRTGPSYEQYF. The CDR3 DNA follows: TGTGCCAGCAGCCCAAGGACAGGGCCCTCCTACGAGCAGTACTTC.

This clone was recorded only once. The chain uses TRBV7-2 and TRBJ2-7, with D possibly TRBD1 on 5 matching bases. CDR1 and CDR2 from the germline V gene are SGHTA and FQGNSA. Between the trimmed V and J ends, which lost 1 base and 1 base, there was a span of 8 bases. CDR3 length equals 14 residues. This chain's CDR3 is CASSLERQSYEQYF. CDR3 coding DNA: TGTGCCAGCAGCTTAGAGCGACAGTCCTACGAGCAGTACTTC.

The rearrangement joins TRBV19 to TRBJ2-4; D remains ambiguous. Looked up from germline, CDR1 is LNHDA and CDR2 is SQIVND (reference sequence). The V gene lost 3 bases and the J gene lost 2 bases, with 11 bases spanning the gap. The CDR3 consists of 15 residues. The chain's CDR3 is CASSMSSLTKNIQYF. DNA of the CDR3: TGTGCCAGTAGTATGTCAAGCTTGACCAAAAACATTCAGTACTTC.

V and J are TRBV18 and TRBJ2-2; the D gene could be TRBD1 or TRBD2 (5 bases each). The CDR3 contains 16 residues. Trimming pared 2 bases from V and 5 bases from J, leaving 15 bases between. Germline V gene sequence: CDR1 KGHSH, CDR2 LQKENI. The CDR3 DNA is TGTGCCAGCTCACCAACCCCGGGACGGTGGACCGGGGAGCTGTTTTTT. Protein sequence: CASSPTPGRWTGELFF.

The CDR3 protein is CASSRDNSPLHF. The CDR3 coding sequence is TGTGCCAGCTCCCGGGATAATTCACCCCTCCACTTT. J is TRBJ1-6 and V is TRBV6-1; D not resolved. Trimming pared 8 bases from V and 5 bases from J, leaving 7 bases between. The CDR3 totals 12 residues. CDR1 MNHNS and CDR2 SASEGT come from the germline V gene.

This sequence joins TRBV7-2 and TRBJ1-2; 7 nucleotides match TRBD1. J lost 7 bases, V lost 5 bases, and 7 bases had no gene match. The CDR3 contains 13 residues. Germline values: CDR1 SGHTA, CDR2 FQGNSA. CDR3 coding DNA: TGTGCCAGCAGCCCAACAGGGGTTCTTGGCTACACCTTC. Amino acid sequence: CASSPTGVLGYTF.

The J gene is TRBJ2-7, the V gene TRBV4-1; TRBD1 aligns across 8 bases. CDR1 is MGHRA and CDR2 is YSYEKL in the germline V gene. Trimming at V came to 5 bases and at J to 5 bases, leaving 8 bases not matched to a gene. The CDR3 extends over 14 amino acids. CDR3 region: CASSTRTGLNEQYF. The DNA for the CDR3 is TGCGCCAGCAGCACCCGGACAGGGTTGAACGAGCAGTACTTC.

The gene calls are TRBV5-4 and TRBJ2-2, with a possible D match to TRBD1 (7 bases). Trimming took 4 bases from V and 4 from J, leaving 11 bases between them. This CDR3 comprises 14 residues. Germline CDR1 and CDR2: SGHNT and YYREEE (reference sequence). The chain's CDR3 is CASSAGQPTGELFF. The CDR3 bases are TGTGCCAGCAGCGCGGGACAGCCCACCGGGGAGCTGTTTTTT.

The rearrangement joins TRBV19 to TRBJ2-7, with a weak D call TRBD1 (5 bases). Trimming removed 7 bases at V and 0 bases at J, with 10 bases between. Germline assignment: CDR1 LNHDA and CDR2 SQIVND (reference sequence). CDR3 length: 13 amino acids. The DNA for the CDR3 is TGTGCCAGTAAGGGGATAGGCTCCTACGAGCAGTACTTC. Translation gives CASKGIGSYEQYF.

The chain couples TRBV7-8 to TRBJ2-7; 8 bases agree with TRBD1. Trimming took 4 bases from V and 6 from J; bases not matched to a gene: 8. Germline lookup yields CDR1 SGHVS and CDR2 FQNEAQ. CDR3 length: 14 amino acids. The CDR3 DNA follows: TGTGCCAGCAGCTCCACCCGGACAGGGTTCGAGCAGTACTTC. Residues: CASSSTRTGFEQYF.

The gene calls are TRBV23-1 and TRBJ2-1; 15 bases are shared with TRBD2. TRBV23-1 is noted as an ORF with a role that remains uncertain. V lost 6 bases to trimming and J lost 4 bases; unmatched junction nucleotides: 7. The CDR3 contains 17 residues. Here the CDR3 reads CASSRTSGRAGYNEQFF. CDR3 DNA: TGCGCCAGCAGCCGGACTAGCGGGAGGGCCGGGTACAATGAGCAGTTCTTC.

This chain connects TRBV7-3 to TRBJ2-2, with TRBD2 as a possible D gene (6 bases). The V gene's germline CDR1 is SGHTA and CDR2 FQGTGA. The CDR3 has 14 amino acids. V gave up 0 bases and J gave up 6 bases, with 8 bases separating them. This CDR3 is CASSLTGRSGELFF. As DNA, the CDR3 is TGTGCCAGCAGCTTAACAGGGAGGTCCGGGGAGCTGTTTTTT.

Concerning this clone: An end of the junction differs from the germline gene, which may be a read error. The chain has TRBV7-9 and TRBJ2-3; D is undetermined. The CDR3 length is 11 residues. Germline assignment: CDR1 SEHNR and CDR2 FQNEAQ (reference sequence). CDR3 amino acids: CASSLRSPPLF. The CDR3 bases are TGTGCCAGCAGCCTAAGATCTCCGCCGCTGTTT.

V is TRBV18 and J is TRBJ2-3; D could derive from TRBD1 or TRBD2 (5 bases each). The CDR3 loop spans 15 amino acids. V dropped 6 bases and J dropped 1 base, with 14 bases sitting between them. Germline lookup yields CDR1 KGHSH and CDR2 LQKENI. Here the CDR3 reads CASSPGTGRTDTQYF. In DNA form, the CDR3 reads TGTGCCAGCTCCCCTGGAACGGGACGCACAGATACGCAGTATTTT. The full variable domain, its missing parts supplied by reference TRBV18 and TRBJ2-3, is NAGVMQNPRHLVRRRGQEARLRCSPMKGHSHVYWYRQLPEEGLKFMVYLQKENIIDESGMPKERFSAEFPKEGPSILRIQQVVRGDSAAYFCASSPGTGRTDTQYFGPGTRLTVL.

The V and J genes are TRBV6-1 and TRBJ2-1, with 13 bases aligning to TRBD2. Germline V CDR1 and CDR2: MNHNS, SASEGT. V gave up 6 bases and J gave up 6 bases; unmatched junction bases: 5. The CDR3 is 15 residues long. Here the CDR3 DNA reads TGTGCCAGCAGACTAGCGGGAGGGCCGTCCAATGAGCAGTTCTTC. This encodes CASRLAGGPSNEQFF.

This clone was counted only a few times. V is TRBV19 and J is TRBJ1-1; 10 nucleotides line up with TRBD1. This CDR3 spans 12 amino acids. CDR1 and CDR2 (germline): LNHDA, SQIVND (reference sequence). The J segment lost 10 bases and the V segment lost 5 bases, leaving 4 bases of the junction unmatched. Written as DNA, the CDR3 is TGTGCCAGTAGTTTCGGACAGGGGGGAGCTTTCTTT. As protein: CASSFGQGGAFF.

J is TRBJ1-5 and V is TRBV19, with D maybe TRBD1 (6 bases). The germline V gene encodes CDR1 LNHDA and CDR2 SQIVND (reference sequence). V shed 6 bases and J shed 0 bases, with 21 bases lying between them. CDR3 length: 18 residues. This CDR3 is CASSKIIRGQFSNQPQHF. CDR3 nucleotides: TGTGCCAGTAGCAAAATAATACGCGGACAGTTTAGCAATCAGCCCCAGCATTTT.

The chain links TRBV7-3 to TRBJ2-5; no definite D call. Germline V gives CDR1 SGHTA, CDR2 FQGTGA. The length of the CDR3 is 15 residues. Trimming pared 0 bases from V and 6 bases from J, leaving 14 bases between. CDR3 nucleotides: TGTGCCAGCAGCTTAACGGACCAGCGAAAAAAGACCCAGTACTTC. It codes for CASSLTDQRKKTQYF.

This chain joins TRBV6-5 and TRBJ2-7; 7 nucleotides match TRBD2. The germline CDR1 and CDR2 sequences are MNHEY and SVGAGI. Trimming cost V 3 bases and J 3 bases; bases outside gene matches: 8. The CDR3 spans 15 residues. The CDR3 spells CASSYDTGTIYEQYF. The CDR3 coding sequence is TGTGCCAGCAGTTATGACACCGGGACTATCTACGAGCAGTACTTC.

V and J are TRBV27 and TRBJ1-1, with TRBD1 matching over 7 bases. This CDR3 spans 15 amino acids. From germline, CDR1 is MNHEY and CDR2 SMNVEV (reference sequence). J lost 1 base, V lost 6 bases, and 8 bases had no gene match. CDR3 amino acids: CASRRGTAWNTEAFF. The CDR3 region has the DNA TGTGCCAGCAGACGCGGGACAGCCTGGAACACTGAAGCTTTCTTT.

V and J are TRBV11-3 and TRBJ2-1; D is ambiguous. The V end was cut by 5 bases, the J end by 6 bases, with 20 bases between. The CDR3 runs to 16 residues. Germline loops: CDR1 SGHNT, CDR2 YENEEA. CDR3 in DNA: TGTGCCAGCAGCCCCCGAGACCCAAGCTCGGTCAATGAGCAGTTCTTC. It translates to CASSPRDPSSVNEQFF.

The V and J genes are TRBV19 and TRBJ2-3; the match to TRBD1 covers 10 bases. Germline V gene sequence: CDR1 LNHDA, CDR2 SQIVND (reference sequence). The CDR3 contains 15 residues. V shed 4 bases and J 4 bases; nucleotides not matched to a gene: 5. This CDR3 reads CASSRGQGLADTQYF. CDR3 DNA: TGTGCCAGTAGTAGGGGACAGGGGCTCGCAGATACGCAGTATTTT.

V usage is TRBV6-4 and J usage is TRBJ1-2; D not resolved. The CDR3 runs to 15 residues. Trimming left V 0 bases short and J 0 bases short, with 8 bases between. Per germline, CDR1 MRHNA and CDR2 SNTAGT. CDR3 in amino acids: CASSDSNVANYGYTF. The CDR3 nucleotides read TGTGCCAGCAGTGACTCGAACGTCGCTAACTATGGCTACACCTTC.

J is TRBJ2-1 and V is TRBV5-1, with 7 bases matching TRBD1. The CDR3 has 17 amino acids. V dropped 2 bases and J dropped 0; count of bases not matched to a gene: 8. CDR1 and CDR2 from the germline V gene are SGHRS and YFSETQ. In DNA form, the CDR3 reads TGCGCCAGCAGCTTCCCCACGACAGGGATCTCCTACAATGAGCAGTTCTTC. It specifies CASSFPTTGISYNEQFF.

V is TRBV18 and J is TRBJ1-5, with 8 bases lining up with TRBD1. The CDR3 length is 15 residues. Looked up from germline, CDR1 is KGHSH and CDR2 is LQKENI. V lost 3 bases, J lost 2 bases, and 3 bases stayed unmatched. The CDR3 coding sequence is TGTGCCAGCTCACCGACAGGGGTGGGCAATCAGCCCCAGCATTTT. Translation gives CASSPTGVGNQPQHF.

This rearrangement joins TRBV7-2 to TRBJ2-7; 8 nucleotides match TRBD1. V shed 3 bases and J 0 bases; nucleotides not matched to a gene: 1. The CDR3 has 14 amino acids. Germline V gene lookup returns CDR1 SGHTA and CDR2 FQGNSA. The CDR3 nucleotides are TGTGCCAGCAGCTTCGGGACAGGCTCCTACGAGCAGTACTTC. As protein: CASSFGTGSYEQYF.